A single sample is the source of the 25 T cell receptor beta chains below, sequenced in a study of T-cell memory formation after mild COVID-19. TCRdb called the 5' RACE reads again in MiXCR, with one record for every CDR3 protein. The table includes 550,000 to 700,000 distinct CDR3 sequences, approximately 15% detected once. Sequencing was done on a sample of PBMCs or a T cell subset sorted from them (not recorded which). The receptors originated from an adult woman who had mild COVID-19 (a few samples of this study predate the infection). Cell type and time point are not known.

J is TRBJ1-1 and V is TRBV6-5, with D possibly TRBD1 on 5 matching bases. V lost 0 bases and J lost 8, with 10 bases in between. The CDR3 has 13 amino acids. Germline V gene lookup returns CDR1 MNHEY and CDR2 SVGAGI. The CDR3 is CASSYSAGLEAFF. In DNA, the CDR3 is TGTGCCAGCAGTTACTCTGCGGGACTGGAAGCTTTCTTT.

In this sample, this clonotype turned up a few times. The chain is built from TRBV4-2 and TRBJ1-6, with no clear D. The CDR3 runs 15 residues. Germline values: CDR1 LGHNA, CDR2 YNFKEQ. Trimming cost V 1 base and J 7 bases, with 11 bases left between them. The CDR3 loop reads CASSQGSAGNSPLHF. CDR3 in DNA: TGTGCCAGCAGCCAAGGGTCCGCTGGGAATTCACCCCTCCACTTT.

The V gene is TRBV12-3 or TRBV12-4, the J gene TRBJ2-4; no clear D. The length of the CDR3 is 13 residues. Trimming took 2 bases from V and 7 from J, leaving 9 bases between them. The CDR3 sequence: CASSLLQGNIQYF. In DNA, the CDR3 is TGTGCCAGCAGTTTACTACAAGGGAACATTCAGTACTTC.

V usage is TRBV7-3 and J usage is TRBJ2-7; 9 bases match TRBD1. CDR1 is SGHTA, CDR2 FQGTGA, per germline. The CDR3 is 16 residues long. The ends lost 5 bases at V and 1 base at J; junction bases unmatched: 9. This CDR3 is CASSAYSGQGSYEQYF. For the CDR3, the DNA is TGTGCCAGCAGCGCATACTCGGGACAGGGTTCCTACGAGCAGTACTTC. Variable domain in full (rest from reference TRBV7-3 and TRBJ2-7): GAGVSQTPSNKVTEKGKYVELRCDPISGHTALYWYRQSLGQGPEFLIYFQGTGAADDSGLPNDRFFAVRPEGSVSTLKIQRTERGDSAVYLCASSAYSGQGSYEQYFGPGTRLTVT.

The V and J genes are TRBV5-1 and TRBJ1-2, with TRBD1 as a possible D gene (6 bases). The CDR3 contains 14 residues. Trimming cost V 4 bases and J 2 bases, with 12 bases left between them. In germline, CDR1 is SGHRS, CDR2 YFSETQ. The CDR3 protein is CASSRGHQNYGYTF. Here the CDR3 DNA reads TGCGCCAGCAGCAGGGGACATCAAAACTATGGCTACACCTTC. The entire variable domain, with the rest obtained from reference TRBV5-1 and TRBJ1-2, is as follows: KAGVTQTPRYLIKTRGQQVTLSCSPISGHRSVSWYQQTPGQGLQFLFEYFSETQRNKGNFPGRFSGRQFSNSRSEMNVSTLELGDSALYLCASSRGHQNYGYTFGSGTRLTVV.

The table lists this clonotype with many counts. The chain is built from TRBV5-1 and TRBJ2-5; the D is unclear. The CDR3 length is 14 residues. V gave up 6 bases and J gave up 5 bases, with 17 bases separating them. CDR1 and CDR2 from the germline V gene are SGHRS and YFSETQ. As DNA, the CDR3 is TGCGCCAGCACCCCGTCGAGCCGGTGGGAGACCCAGTACTTC. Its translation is CASTPSSRWETQYF.

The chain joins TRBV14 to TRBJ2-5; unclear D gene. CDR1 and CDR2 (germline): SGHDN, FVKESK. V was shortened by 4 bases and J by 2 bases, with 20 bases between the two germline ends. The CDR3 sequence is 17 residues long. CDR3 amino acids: CASSLHGPLAAQETQYF. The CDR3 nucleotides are TGTGCCAGCAGCCTCCACGGTCCTCTGGCAGCTCAAGAGACCCAGTACTTC.

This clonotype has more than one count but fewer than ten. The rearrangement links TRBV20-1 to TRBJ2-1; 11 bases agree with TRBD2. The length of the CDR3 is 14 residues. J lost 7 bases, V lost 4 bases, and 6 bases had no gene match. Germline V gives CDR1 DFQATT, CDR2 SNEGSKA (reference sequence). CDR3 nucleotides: TGCAGTGCTACTGCCGCTAGCGGGAGGAATGAGCAGTTCTTC. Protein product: CSATAASGRNEQFF.

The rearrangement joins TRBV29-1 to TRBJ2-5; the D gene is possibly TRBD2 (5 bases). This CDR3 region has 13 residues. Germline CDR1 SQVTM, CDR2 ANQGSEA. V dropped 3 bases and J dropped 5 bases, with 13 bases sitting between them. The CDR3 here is CSVDHGRRETQYF. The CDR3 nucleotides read TGCAGCGTTGATCACGGAAGGAGGGAGACCCAGTACTTC.

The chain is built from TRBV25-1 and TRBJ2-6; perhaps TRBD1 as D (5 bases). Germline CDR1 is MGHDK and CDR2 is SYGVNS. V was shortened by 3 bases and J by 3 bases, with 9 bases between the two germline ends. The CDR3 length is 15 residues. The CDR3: CASSDWQGGANVLTF. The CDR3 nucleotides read TGTGCCAGCAGTGACTGGCAGGGTGGGGCCAACGTCCTGACTTTC.

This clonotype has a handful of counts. The chain's CDR3 is CASSLFGGDTEAFF. The CDR3 DNA reads as TGTGCCAGCAGTTTATTTGGAGGGGACACTGAAGCTTTCTTT. This sequence joins TRBV12-3 or TRBV12-4 and TRBJ1-1; TRBD1 is a possible D gene (5 bases). The CDR3 is 14 residues long. V lost 2 bases to trimming and J lost 3 bases, with 10 bases between them.

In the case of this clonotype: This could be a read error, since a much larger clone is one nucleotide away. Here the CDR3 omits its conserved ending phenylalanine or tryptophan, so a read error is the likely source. CDR3 amino acids: CASSRDRGLTYNEQFL. Here the CDR3 DNA reads TGTGCCAGCAGTAGGGACAGGGGTCTGACCTACAATGAGCAGTTCTTA. The chain employs TRBV4-2 and TRBJ2-1, with 10 bases that match TRBD1. The J segment lost 2 bases and the V segment lost 6 bases, leaving 7 bases of the junction unmatched. The V gene's germline CDR1 is LGHNA and CDR2 YNFKEQ. The CDR3 runs 16 residues.

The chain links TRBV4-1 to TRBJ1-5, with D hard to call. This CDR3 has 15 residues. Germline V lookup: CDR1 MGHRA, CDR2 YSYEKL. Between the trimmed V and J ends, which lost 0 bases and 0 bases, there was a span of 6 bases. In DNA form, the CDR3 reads TGCGCCAGCAGCCAAGAGGCAGTTAGCAATCAGCCCCAGCATTTT. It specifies CASSQEAVSNQPQHF.

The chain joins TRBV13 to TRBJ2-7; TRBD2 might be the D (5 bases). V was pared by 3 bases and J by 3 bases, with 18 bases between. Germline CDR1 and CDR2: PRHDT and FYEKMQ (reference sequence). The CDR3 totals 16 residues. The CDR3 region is CASSFRLAVGDYEQYF. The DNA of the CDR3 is TGTGCCAGCAGCTTTAGGCTAGCAGTTGGGGACTACGAGCAGTACTTC.

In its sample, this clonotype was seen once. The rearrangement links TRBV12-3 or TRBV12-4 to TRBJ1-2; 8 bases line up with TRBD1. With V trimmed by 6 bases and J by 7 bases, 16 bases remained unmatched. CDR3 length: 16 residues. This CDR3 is CASRGTGETPGGGYTF. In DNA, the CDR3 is TGTGCCAGCAGAGGGACAGGTGAAACCCCTGGTGGTGGCTACACCTTC.

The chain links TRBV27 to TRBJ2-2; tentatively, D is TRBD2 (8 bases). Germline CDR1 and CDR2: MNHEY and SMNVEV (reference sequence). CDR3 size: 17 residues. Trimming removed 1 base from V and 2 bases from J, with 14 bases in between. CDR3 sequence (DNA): TGTGCCAGCAGTTTATATTCGGGAGGGGGCAACACCGGGGAGCTGTTTTTT. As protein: CASSLYSGGGNTGELFF.

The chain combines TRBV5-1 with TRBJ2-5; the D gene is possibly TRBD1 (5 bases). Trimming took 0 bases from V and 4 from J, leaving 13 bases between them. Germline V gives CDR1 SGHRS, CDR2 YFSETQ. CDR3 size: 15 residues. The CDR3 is CASSLANWGRETQYF. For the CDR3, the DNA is TGCGCCAGCAGCTTGGCCAATTGGGGCAGAGAGACCCAGTACTTC.

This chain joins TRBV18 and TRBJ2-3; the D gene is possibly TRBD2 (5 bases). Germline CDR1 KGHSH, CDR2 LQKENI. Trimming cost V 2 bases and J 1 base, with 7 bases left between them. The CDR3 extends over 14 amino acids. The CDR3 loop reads CASSPDYRTDTQYF. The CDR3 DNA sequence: TGTGCCAGCTCACCAGACTACCGCACAGATACGCAGTATTTT.

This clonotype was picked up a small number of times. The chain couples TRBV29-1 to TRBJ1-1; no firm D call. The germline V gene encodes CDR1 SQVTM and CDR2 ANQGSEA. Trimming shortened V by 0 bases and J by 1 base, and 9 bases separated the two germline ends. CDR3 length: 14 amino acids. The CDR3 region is CSVEDRSRNTEAFF. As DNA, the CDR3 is TGCAGCGTTGAAGATCGGAGTAGGAACACTGAAGCTTTCTTT.

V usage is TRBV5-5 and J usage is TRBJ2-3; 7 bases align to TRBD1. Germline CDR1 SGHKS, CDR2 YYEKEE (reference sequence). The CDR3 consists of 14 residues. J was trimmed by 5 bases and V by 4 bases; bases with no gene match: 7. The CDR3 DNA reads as TGTGCCAGCAGCAGAGGGACAGCAGGAGATACGCAGTATTTT. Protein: CASSRGTAGDTQYF.

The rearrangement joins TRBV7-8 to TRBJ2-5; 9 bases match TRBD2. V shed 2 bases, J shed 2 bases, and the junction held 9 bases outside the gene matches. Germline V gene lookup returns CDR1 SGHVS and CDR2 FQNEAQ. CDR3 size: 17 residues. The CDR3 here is CASSLRLAVYRQETQYF. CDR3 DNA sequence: TGTGCCAGCAGCTTACGACTAGCGGTATACCGTCAAGAGACCCAGTACTTC.

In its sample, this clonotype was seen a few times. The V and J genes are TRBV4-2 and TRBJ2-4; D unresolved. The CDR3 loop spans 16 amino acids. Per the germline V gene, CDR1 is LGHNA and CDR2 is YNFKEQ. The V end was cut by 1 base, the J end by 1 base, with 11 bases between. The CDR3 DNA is TGTGCCAGCAGCCAAGGTTGGGTCACGGCCAAAAACATTCAGTACTTC. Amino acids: CASSQGWVTAKNIQYF.

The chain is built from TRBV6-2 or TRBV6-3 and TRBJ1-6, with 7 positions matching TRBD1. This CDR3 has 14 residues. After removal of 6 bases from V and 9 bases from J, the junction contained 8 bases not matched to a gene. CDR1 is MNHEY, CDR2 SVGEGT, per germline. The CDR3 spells CASRLTGRTSPLHF. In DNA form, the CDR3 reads TGTGCCAGCAGACTGACAGGGAGAACTTCACCCCTCCACTTT.

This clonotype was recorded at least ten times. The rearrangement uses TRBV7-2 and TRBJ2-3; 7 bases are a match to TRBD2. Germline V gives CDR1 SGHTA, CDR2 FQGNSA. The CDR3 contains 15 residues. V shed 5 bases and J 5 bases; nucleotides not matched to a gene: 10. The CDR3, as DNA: TGTGCCAGCAGCGACCCGTCGGGGGGTATAGATACGCAGTATTTT. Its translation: CASSDPSGGIDTQYF.

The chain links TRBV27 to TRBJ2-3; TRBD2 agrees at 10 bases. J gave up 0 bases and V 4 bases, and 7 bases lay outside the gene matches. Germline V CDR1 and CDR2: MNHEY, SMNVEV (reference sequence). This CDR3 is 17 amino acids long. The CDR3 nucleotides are TGTGCCAGCAGTTCCCCCTTGACTAGCGGGAGCACAGATACGCAGTATTTT. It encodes CASSSPLTSGSTDTQYF.